What follows is one T cell receptor beta chain and its context. J was trimmed by 4 bases and V by 6 bases; bases with no gene match: 17. CDR3 size: 17 residues. CDR1 is LNHDA and CDR2 is SQIVND in the germline V gene (reference sequence). This entry is derived from a study of cytomegalovirus exposure and HLA in healthy donors. Libraries were prepared by immunoSEQ multiplex PCR; TCRdb keeps only in-frame clonotypes and omits some of them. The sample records roughly 120,000 clones, approximately 90% being singletons. This rearrangement joins TRBV19 to TRBJ1-2; TRBD1 agrees at 7 bases. The sequence came from a man between 18 and 29 years old in good health and CMV-seronegative. Sequenced sample: PBMCs. CDR3 region: CASSLDRDSLLGYGYTF. CDR3 nucleotide sequence: TGTGCCAGTAGCTTGGACCGGGACAGCCTACTTGGCTATGGCTACACCTTC.